This TCR beta chain came from a study of liver allograft versus peripheral blood T cells. Turning to the study itself: What was compared were the T cell receptor repertoires in transplanted livers and those in the peripheral blood of recipients.

The CDR3 loop spans 14 amino acids. Germline-derived CDR1 and CDR2 are WNHNN and SYGVQD (reference sequence). Broader study findings: Reportedly, the T cell receptor repertoires present inside liver allografts differed from those in peripheral blood.

Relative to its sample, this clonotype is medium-sized. Its antigen remains unidentified. The junction shows a germline mismatch at one end, possibly a read error. TCRdb passed the reads through MiXCR, listing each CDR3 protein once. The sample lists several thousand distinct CDR3 sequences, roughly a sixth occurring once. The clonotype originates from a human patient who had a liver transplant. Some T cells may be the graft donor's. The chain uses TRBV10-1 and TRBJ1-3; D gene ambiguous. The chain's CDR3 is CASSYSIPGNTIYF. As DNA, the CDR3 is TGTGCCAGCAGTTACTCAATCCCTGGAAACACCATATATTTT.